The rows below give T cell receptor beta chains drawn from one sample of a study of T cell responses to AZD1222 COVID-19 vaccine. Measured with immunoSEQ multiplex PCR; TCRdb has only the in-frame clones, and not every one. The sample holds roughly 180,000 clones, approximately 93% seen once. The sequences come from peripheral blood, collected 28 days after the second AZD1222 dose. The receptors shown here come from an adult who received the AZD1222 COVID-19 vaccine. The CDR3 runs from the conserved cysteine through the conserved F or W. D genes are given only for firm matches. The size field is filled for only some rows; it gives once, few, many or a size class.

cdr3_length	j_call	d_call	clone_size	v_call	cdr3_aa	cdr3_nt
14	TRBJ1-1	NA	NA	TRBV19	CASSVDSEQGEAFF	TGTGCCAGTAGTGTAGATAGTGAACAAGGCGAAGCTTTCTTT
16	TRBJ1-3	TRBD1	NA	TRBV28	CASRPTPGGSGNTIYF	TGTGCCAGCAGGCCTACCCCAGGGGGATCTGGAAACACCATATATTTT
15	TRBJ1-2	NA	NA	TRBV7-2	CASSLVGPPSGSYTF	TGTGCCAGCAGCTTAGTCGGGCCCCCTTCCGGGAGCTACACCTTC
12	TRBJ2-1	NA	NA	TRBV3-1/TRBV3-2	CASSQVGDEQFF	TGTGCCAGCAGCCAAGTAGGGGATGAGCAGTTCTTC
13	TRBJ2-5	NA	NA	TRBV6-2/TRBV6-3	CASSYEVWETQYF	TGTGCCAGCAGTTACGAGGTTTGGGAGACCCAGTACTTC
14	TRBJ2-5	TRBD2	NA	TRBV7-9	CASSLAGGAETQYF	TGTGCCAGCAGCCTAGCGGGAGGGGCAGAGACCCAGTACTTC
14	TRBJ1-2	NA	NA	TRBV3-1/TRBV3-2	CASSQAGARYGYTF	TGTGCCAGCAGCCAAGCAGGGGCACGCTATGGCTACACCTTC
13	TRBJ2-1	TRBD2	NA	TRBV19	CASLAGGPGEQFF	TGTGCCAGTCTAGCGGGAGGGCCGGGTGAGCAGTTCTTC
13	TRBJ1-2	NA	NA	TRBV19	CASSEQVIYGYTF	TGTGCCAGTAGTGAACAGGTGATCTATGGCTACACCTTC
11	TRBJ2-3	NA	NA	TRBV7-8	CASSRVDTQYF	TGTGCCAGCAGCAGAGTAGATACGCAGTATTTT
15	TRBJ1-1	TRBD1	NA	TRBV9	CASTPGGTVNTEAFF	TGTGCCAGCACCCCAGGCGGGACAGTGAACACTGAAGCTTTCTTT
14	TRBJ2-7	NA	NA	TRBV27	CASNAGGRNYEQYF	TGTGCCAGCAATGCGGGTGGGCGGAATTACGAGCAGTACTTC
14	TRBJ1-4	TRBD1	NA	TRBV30	CAWTLRGRGEKLFF	TGTGCCTGGACGCTCAGGGGGCGGGGGGAAAAACTGTTTTTT
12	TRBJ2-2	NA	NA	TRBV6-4	CASSDKTGELFF	TGTGCCAGCAGTGACAAAACCGGGGAGCTGTTTTTT
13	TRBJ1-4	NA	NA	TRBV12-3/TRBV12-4	CASRDSRNEKLFF	TGTGCCAGCAGGGACAGCCGGAATGAAAAACTGTTTTTT
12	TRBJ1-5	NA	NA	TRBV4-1	CASSQETGAQHF	TGCGCCAGCAGCCAAGAGACAGGCGCCCAGCATTTT
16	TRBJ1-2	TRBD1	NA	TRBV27	CASRERWTGTNYGYTF	TGTGCCAGCAGAGAACGGTGGACAGGGACTAACTATGGCTACACCTTC
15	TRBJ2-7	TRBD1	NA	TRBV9	CASSVGDRGPYEQYF	TGTGCCAGCAGCGTAGGGGACAGGGGTCCCTACGAGCAGTACTTC
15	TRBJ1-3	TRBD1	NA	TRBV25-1	CASGDRGKSGNTIYF	TGTGCCAGCGGGGACAGGGGGAAGTCCGGAAACACCATATATTTT
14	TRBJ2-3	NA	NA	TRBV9	CASSVGETRGTQYF	TGTGCCAGCAGCGTAGGTGAGACTAGAGGTACGCAGTATTTT
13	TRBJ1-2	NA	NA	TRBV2	CASRRARSYGYTF	TGTGCCAGCAGGAGGGCCAGGAGCTATGGCTACACCTTC
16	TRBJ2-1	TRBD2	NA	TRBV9	CASSPPRGRVVNEQFF	TGTGCCAGCAGCCCCCCCCGGGGGAGGGTGGTCAATGAGCAGTTCTTC
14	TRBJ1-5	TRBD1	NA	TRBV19	CASSTRTGDQPQHF	TGTGCCAGTAGTACCAGGACAGGGGATCAGCCCCAGCATTTT
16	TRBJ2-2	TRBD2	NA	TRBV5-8	CASSFTGTSGSRELFF	TGTGCCAGCAGCTTTACCGGGACTAGCGGTTCCCGGGAGCTGTTTTTT
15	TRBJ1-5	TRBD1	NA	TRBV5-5	CASSQGQGRNQPQHF	TGTGCCAGCAGCCAAGGACAGGGTAGGAATCAGCCCCAGCATTTT
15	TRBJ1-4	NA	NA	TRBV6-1	CASSDIGATNEKLFF	TGTGCCAGCAGTGATATTGGGGCAACTAATGAAAAACTGTTTTTT
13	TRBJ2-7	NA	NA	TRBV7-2	CASSLFAAYEQYF	TGTGCCAGCAGCTTATTTGCGGCCTACGAGCAGTACTTC
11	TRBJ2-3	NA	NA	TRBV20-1	CSATTLDTQYF	TGCAGTGCTACAACTTTGGATACGCAGTATTTT
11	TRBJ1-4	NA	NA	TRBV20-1	CIVRDNEKLFF	TGCATAGTTCGGGATAATGAAAAACTGTTTTTT
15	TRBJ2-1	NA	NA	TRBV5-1	CASSLGHSSYNEQFF	TGCGCCAGCAGCTTGGGGCACAGCTCCTACAATGAGCAGTTCTTC
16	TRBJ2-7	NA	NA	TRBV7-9	CASSLQSPQGGYEQYF	TGTGCCAGCAGCTTACAGTCTCCGCAGGGGGGTTACGAGCAGTACTTC
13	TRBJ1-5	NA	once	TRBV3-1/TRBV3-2	CASSQIGNQPQHF	TGTGCCAGCAGCCAAATAGGCAATCAGCCCCAGCATTTT
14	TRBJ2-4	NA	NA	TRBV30	CAWSFGIAKNIQYF	TGTGCCTGGAGTTTCGGGATAGCCAAAAACATTCAGTACTTC
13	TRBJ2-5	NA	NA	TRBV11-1	CASSARNRETQYF	TGTGCCAGCAGCGCAAGGAACAGGGAGACCCAGTACTTC
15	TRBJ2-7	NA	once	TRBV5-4	CASSRGRDLPYEQYF	TGTGCCAGCAGCCGGGGGCGGGACCTGCCCTACGAGCAGTACTTC
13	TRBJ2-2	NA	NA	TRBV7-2	CASSFLNTGELFF	TGTGCCAGCAGCTTCTTAAACACCGGGGAGCTGTTTTTT
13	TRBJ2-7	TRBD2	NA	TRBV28	CASSSQTSGRGYF	TGTGCCAGCAGTTCCCAGACTAGCGGGAGAGGGTACTTC
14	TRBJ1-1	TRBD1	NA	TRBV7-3	CASSNWTGPTEAFF	TGTGCCAGCAGCAACTGGACAGGTCCCACTGAAGCTTTCTTT
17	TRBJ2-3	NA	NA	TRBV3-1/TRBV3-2	CASSQDLASVSTDTQYF	TGTGCCAGCAGCCAAGATCTGGCTAGCGTTAGCACAGATACGCAGTATTTT
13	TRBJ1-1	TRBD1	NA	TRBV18	CASSGQGGTEAFF	TGTGCCAGCTCGGGACAGGGAGGAACTGAAGCTTTCTTT
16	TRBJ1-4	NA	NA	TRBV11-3	CASSQTGRTSNEKLFF	TGTGCCAGCAGCCAGACGGGACGTACTAGTAATGAAAAACTGTTTTTT
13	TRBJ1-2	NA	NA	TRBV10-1	CASSSTVNYGYTF	TGCGCCAGCAGTTCGACGGTAAACTATGGCTACACCTTC
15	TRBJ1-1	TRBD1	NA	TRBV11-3	CASSQGVGVNTEAFF	TGTGCCAGCAGCCAGGGGGTGGGCGTAAACACTGAAGCTTTCTTT
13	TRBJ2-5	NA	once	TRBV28	CASSLGIQETQYF	TGTGCCAGCAGTTTAGGGATCCAAGAGACCCAGTACTTC
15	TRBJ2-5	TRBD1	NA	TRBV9	CASSAWDRVGETQYF	TGTGCCAGCAGCGCCTGGGACAGGGTCGGAGAGACCCAGTACTTC
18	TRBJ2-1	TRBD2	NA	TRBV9	CASSARIRLAGGANEQFF	TGTGCCAGCAGCGCACGGATACGACTAGCGGGAGGAGCAAATGAGCAGTTCTTC